These 18 T cell receptor beta chains originate from one sample sequenced in a study of monozygotic twins with inflammatory bowel disease. Each CDR3 protein gets one entry in TCRdb, which reprocessed the 5' RACE reads and gives no DNA. The sample totals about 380,000 distinct CDR3 sequences. The sequenced sample was blood. The receptors were sampled from a human donor with ulcerative colitis or Crohn's disease, or a healthy co-twin of an affected twin (not recorded which).

The gene calls are TRBV5-1 and TRBJ1-2; there is no DNA to check the TCRdb D call of TRBD1. CDR1 and CDR2 from the germline V gene are SGHRS and YFSETQ. The CDR3 extends over 15 amino acids. CDR3 region: CASSFLEGSNYGYTF.

The CDR3 protein is CASSFTRGLTETQYF. The chain joins TRBV27 to TRBJ2-5; TCRdb gives TRBD2 as the D gene, but with no DNA this cannot be confirmed. The germline V gene has CDR1 MNHEY and CDR2 SMNVEV (reference sequence). This CDR3 comprises 15 residues.

The genes are TRBV12-3 or TRBV12-4 and TRBJ1-4. This CDR3 comprises 15 residues. CDR3 in amino acids: CASSFSETTNEKLFF.

The chain is built from TRBV7-2 and TRBJ1-3; the D gene TCRdb calls, TRBD1, cannot be checked with no DNA. Germline lookup yields CDR1 SGHTA and CDR2 FQGNSA. This CDR3 has 17 amino acids. The CDR3 loop reads CASSPGPGQGPGNTIYF.

CDR3 sequence reads: CASSQGRTYEQYF. This rearrangement joins TRBV3-1 to TRBJ2-7. The CDR3 totals 13 residues. The germline CDR1 and CDR2 sequences are LGHDT and YNNKEL (reference sequence).

V is TRBV24-1 and J is TRBJ2-2; the TCRdb D gene call, TRBD1, has no DNA to confirm it. CDR1 is KGHDR and CDR2 is SFDVKD in the germline V gene. The CDR3 contains 13 residues. CDR3 sequence: CATGGREAGELFF.

V gene TRBV12-3 or TRBV12-4 combines with J gene TRBJ1-1. The CDR3 contains 11 residues. Here the CDR3 reads CASNRYTEAFF.

The V and J genes are TRBV6-1 and TRBJ1-1; without DNA, the TCRdb call of TRBD1 cannot be checked. Germline assignment: CDR1 MNHNS and CDR2 SASEGT. The CDR3 runs 15 residues. CDR3 protein: CAITGTGGANTEAFF.

J is TRBJ1-2 and V is TRBV20-1. The germline V gene encodes CDR1 DFQATT and CDR2 SNEGSKA (reference sequence). This CDR3 comprises 14 residues. CDR3 region: CSASPGTTHYGYTF.

The chain uses TRBV20-1 and TRBJ1-1; TCRdb designates TRBD1, a call that cannot be tested without DNA. CDR1 is DFQATT, CDR2 SNEGSKA, per germline (reference sequence). The CDR3 consists of 15 residues. CDR3 in amino acids: CSASIMGSLWTEAFF.

The rearrangement uses TRBV20-1 and TRBJ2-2; TCRdb's D call of TRBD1 is untestable without DNA. Germline V gene sequence: CDR1 DFQATT, CDR2 SNEGSKA (reference sequence). This CDR3 has 18 residues. The CDR3 loop reads CSARIFKAGQGGTGELFF.

The gene calls are TRBV6-2 or TRBV6-3 and TRBJ2-7. Germline V gene sequence: CDR1 MNHEY, CDR2 SVGEGT. The CDR3 is 11 residues long. CDR3 amino acids: CASSRLREQYF.

The chain couples TRBV6-2 or TRBV6-3 to TRBJ1-6; the TCRdb D gene call, TRBD1, has no DNA to confirm it. The germline V gene encodes CDR1 MNHEY and CDR2 SVGEGT. This CDR3 has 18 residues. This CDR3 reads CASRPTGTGSSYNSPLHF.

The chain combines TRBV6-2 or TRBV6-3 with TRBJ2-1. CDR1 is MNHEY and CDR2 is SVGEGT in the germline V gene. This CDR3 contains 16 residues. The CDR3 region is CASSPIPSTGYNEQFF.

This chain joins TRBV9 and TRBJ1-3; TCRdb indicates TRBD1, and absent DNA this call remains unverified. Germline CDR1 is SGDLS and CDR2 is YYNGEE. The CDR3 is 15 residues long. CDR3 protein: CASSWTGGSGNTIYF.

The chain employs TRBV29-1 and TRBJ1-1. The CDR3 contains 11 residues. From germline, CDR1 is SQVTM and CDR2 ANQGSEA. The CDR3 sequence is CSVVMNTEAFF.

This sequence joins TRBV15 and TRBJ2-1. CDR1 is LNHNV, CDR2 YYDKDF, per germline (reference sequence). The CDR3 totals 18 residues. The CDR3 is CATSLGRWHREFYNEQFF.

The chain is built from TRBV19 and TRBJ2-1. The CDR3 consists of 15 residues. Looked up from germline, CDR1 is LNHDA and CDR2 is SQIVND (reference sequence). CDR3 residues: CASSLLFSSYNEQFF.